Here is one T cell receptor (beta chain) with its context. Its antigen is unknown. Per-base quality was not reported, and no clone a single base away is much larger than it. The library relied on PCR. Sequencing instrument: Illumina HiSeq 2500. TCR libraries were prepared with molecular barcoding, using unique molecular identifiers to normalize TCRbeta repertoire quantification. TCRdb reprocessed the public reads (quality trimming at Q25 with fastp, clone calling with MiXCR) and kept in-frame beta chains. Merged by CDR3 protein, the rows form single entries marked with the most common genes and DNA. The sample data list fewer than 250,000 distinct CDR3 sequences, and approximately 17% of these were observed just once. 43% of the sample goes to the ten largest clones. This sample's treatment or condition label indicates: allogeneic hematopoietic cell transplantation with graft depleted of TCRalphabeta T cells and CD19 B cells. TCRalphabeta/CD19-depleted allogeneic hematopoietic cell grafts were given to the transplant recipients, all of whom were children.

CDR1 and CDR2 were assigned from the germline V gene as ENHRY and SYGVKD. The trim is 3 bases for V and 5 bases for J, with a gap of 11 bases between the germline ends. The CDR3 holds 14 amino acids from the cysteine to the phenylalanine. Left in the record is the CDR3 DNA by itself, 42 bases read in frame from the first base. The sample originates from a study of T-cell reconstitution after alpha-beta-depleted transplantation in children listed by TCRdb under 2016. Regarding the research as a whole: Using TCR repertoire profiling, the study followed T-cell immune reconstitution in a quantitative way in children after TCRalphabeta/CD19-depleted allogeneic hematopoietic cell transplantation. Results the study describes overall, beyond this receptor: Over subsequent months, a decline in hyperexpanded clone frequencies was noted, and after one year, T-cell counts and TCRbeta diversity were mostly ascribed to newly produced T cells. In some patients, the high TCRbeta diversity seen at day 60 was put down to recipient T cells and intrathymic progenitors that had survived conditioning. The apparently early recovery of alphabetaT-cell counts about two months after transplant reportedly depended on only several hundred rapidly expanded clones that came from non-depleted graft cells.

The sequence is built from TRBV10-3 and TRBJ2-1; the D gene is possibly TRBD1 or TRBD2, each agreeing over 5 bases. The source was PBMCs, mostly from graft donor cells, collected 360 days after TCRalphabeta/CD19-depleted stem cell transplant. The receptor was isolated from a male patient aged 2 to 10 who had a stem cell transplant for acute lymphoblastic leukemia, so the T cells may come from the graft donor. The CDR3 protein: CAISDRGTNNEQFF. The DNA sequence is given as TGTGCCATCAGTGATCGAGGGACGAACAATGAGCAGTTCTTC.